Each of the 14 T cell receptor beta chains below was sequenced from the same sample in a study of T cells in Graves' hyperthyroidism and ophthalmopathy. Amplified TCR beta CDR3 regions came from RNA transcripts. During a first-round RT-PCR of the TCR CDR3, the HTBI primer set was used. TCRdb independently ran MiXCR on the multiplex PCR reads; one entry per CDR3 protein. This repertoire shows about 530,000 distinct CDR3 sequences, roughly 15% found once; its top ten account for approximately 16%. The specimen was blood. These receptors all stem from a woman aged 18 to 35 with Graves' ophthalmopathy.

This clonotype was found many times. The V call is TRBV11-2, the J call TRBJ2-5; 9 bases agree with TRBD1. The CDR3 consists of 15 residues. The V and J ends lost 5 bases and 5 bases, in that order; junction bases with no gene match: 9. Germline V gene sequence: CDR1 SGHAT, CDR2 FQNNGV. The CDR3 nucleotides are TGTGCCAGCAGCCCGGGACAGGGTCGGTGGGAGACCCAGTACTTC. Translated, it gives CASSPGQGRWETQYF.

This clonotype was counted ten times or more. J is TRBJ2-1 and V is TRBV11-2; no reliable D call. V lost 1 base and J lost 4, with 11 bases in between. Germline-derived CDR1 and CDR2 are SGHAT and FQNNGV. The length of the CDR3 is 15 residues. The CDR3 bases are TGTGCCAGCAGCTTAGTCGGTGATAGGTACAATGAGCAGTTCTTC. This gives the protein CASSLVGDRYNEQFF.

V is TRBV6-1 and J is TRBJ2-2; possible D gene TRBD1, 6 bases. The V gene's germline CDR1 is MNHNS and CDR2 SASEGT. The CDR3 runs 13 residues. V shed 6 bases and J shed 13 bases, with 18 bases lying between them. The CDR3 reads CASSWDKSWGLFF. In nucleotides, the CDR3 is TGTGCCAGCAGCTGGGACAAGTCGTGGGGGCTGTTTTTT.

This clonotype was observed many times. V and J are TRBV5-6 and TRBJ2-1; TRBD2 might be the D (6 bases). This CDR3 region has 14 residues. CDR1 and CDR2 from the germline V gene are SGHDT and YYEEEE. Trimming removed 3 bases from V and 9 bases from J, with 16 bases in between. CDR3 region: CASSWTTVGVEQFF. The CDR3 DNA is TGTGCCAGCAGCTGGACTACTGTAGGAGTTGAGCAGTTCTTC.

The chain uses TRBV28 and TRBJ2-5; TRBD2 aligns across 13 bases. The CDR3 consists of 19 residues. The germline CDR1 and CDR2 sequences are MDHEN and SYDVKM. Trimming removed 6 bases from V and 6 bases from J; junction bases left unmatched: 19. The CDR3 bases are TGTGCCAGCAGGCGTAGACTAGCGGGGGGCCCCTTTCCTTTTCAGACCCAGTACTTC. Its protein is CASRRRLAGGPFPFQTQYF.

The chain combines TRBV28 with TRBJ1-2, with a tentative D call TRBD1 (5 bases). The length of the CDR3 is 12 residues. V shed 5 bases and J shed 7 bases, with 11 bases lying between them. Germline values: CDR1 MDHEN, CDR2 SYDVKM. The CDR3 DNA reads as TGTGCCAGCAGTCACGGGGGGAGTGGCTACACCTTC. It codes for CASSHGGSGYTF.

This clonotype has a handful of counts. The J gene is TRBJ2-3, the V gene TRBV4-1; D ambiguous. The CDR3 runs 12 residues. The germline V gene encodes CDR1 MGHRA and CDR2 YSYEKL. V was clipped by 3 bases and J by 6 bases, with 7 bases between them. The CDR3 sequence is CASSHFPDTQYF. Written as DNA, the CDR3 is TGCGCCAGCAGCCATTTTCCTGATACGCAGTATTTT.

Ten or more counts support this clonotype. The CDR3 DNA reads as TGTGCCAGCAGACCCTCGGGGGCGGTGAGCTCCTACGAGCAGTACTTC. Protein product: CASRPSGAVSSYEQYF. The genes are TRBV6-2 or TRBV6-3 and TRBJ2-7, with D perhaps being TRBD1 or TRBD2 (6 bases each). Per the germline V gene, CDR1 is MNHEY and CDR2 is SVGEGT. The CDR3 is made up of 16 amino acids. The V and J ends lost 6 bases and 0 bases respectively, with 18 bases between them.

This clonotype was recorded many times. The rearrangement joins TRBV29-1 to TRBJ2-2; possibly TRBD1 or TRBD2 for D (7 bases each). With 8 bases removed from V and 4 bases from J, the gap between germline ends came to 14 bases. CDR1 SQVTM and CDR2 ANQGSEA come from the germline V gene. The CDR3 covers 13 residues. In DNA, the CDR3 is TGCAGCATAAGCGGGACAGTCACCGGGGAGCTGTTTTTT. Translating it yields CSISGTVTGELFF.

This clonotype appeared many times. CDR3 amino acids: CASIPGQGYNEQFF. The DNA for the CDR3 is TGTGCCAGCATTCCGGGACAGGGATACAATGAGCAGTTCTTC. V usage is TRBV28 and J usage is TRBJ2-1; 9 bases line up with TRBD1. The CDR3 has 14 amino acids. Germline values: CDR1 MDHEN, CDR2 SYDVKM. Trimming cost V 7 bases and J 4 bases; bases outside gene matches: 5.

J is TRBJ1-1 and V is TRBV7-9; perhaps TRBD1 as D (6 bases). The ends were cut back, 2 bases at V and 5 bases at J, with 12 bases in the middle. The CDR3 totals 14 residues. Germline V gives CDR1 SEHNR, CDR2 FQNEAQ (reference sequence). The CDR3 DNA reads TGTGCCAGCAGCTTACAGGGGTTACATACTGAAGCTTTCTTT. Its translation is CASSLQGLHTEAFF. Together with reference TRBV7-9 and TRBJ1-1, the CDR3 gives the full variable domain: DTGVSQNPRHKITKRGQNVTFRCDPISEHNRLYWYRQTLGQGPEFLTYFQNEAQLEKSRLLSDRFSAERPKGSFSTLEIQRTEQGDSAMYLCASSLQGLHTEAFFGQGTRLTVV.

This clonotype was seen more than once but under ten times. The rearrangement links TRBV7-9 to TRBJ1-1, with D possibly TRBD1 on 5 matching bases. V gave up 7 bases and J gave up 0 bases, with 12 bases separating them. Germline V gene lookup returns CDR1 SEHNR and CDR2 FQNEAQ (reference sequence). There are 14 residues in the CDR3. DNA for the CDR3: TGTGCCAGCATTCCAAAGGGGCTGAACACTGAAGCTTTCTTT. This translates into CASIPKGLNTEAFF.

Turning to this clonotype: One junction end disagrees with the germline gene, perhaps due to a read error. The chain has TRBV11-2 and TRBJ2-5; 7 positions agree with TRBD2. The V gene's germline CDR1 is SGHAT and CDR2 FQNNGV. The CDR3 loop spans 17 amino acids. The CDR3 loop reads CASSQDRGFAGVETQYF. The CDR3 DNA is TGCGCCAGCAGCCAAGACCGGGGCTTTGCGGGAGTAGAGACCCAGTACTTC. Supplemented by reference TRBV11-2 and TRBJ2-5, the full variable domain reads EAGVAQSPRYKIIEKRQSVAFWCNPISGHATLYWYQQILGQGPKLLIQFQNNGVVDDSQLPKDRFSAERLKGVDSTLKIQPAKLEDSAVYLCASSQDRGFAGVETQYFGPGTRLLVL.

This clonotype occurred once. With a much larger clone just one base away, this may be a read error. The chain uses TRBV30 and TRBJ1-4, with D possibly being TRBD1 (5 bases). The CDR3 totals 15 residues. Germline CDR1 GTSNPN, CDR2 SVGIG (reference sequence). The CDR3 reads CARSLNGANAEKLFF. CDR3 nucleotide sequence: TGTGCCCGGAGTCTCAACGGGGCGAACGCTGAAAAACTGTTTTTT.